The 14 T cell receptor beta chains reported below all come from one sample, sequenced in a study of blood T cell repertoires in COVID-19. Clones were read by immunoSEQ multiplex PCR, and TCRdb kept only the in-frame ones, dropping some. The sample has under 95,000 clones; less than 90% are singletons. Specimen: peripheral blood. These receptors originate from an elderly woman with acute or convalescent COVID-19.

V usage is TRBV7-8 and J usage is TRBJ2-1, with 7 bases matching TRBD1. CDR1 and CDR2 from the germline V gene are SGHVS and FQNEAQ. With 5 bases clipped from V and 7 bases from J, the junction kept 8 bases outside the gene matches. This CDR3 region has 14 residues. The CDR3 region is CASSLGTDGNEQFF. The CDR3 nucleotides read TGTGCCAGCAGCCTCGGGACAGATGGAAATGAGCAGTTCTTC.

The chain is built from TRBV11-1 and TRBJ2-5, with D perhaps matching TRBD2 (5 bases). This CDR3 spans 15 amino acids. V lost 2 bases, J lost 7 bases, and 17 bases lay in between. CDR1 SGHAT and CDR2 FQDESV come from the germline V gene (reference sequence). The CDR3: CASSLTDSTPGTQYF. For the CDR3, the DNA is TGTGCCAGCAGCTTAACGGACTCAACCCCGGGGACCCAGTACTTC.

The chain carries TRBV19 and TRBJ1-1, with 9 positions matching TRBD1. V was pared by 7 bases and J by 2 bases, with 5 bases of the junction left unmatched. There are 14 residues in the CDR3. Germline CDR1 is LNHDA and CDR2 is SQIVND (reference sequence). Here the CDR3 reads CASMVTGGNTEAFF. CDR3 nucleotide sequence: TGTGCCAGTATGGTAACAGGGGGCAACACTGAAGCTTTCTTT. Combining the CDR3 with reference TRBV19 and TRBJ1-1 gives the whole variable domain DGGITQSPKYLFRKEGQNVTLSCEQNLNHDAMYWYRQDPGQGLRLIYYSQIVNDFQKGDIAEGYSVSREKKESFPLTVTSAQKNPTAFYLCASMVTGGNTEAFFGQGTRLTVV.

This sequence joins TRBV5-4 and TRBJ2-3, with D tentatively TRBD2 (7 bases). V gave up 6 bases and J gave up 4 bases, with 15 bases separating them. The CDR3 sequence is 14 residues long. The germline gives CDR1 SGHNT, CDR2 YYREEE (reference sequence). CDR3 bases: TGTGCCAGCATGTATCGGGGGGCTCCAGATACGCAGTATTTT. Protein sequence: CASMYRGAPDTQYF.

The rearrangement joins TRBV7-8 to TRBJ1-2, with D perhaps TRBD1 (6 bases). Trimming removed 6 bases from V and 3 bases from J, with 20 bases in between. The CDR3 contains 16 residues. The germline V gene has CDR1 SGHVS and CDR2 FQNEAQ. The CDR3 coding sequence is TGTGCCAGCAGACGATCAGGGGATCAAGTTGACTATGGCTACACCTTC. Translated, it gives CASRRSGDQVDYGYTF.

CDR3 DNA sequence: TGTGCCAGCACGAGGGCTGGAAACACCATATATTTT. This codes for CASTRAGNTIYF. This chain links TRBV2 with TRBJ1-3, with D uncertain. The CDR3 consists of 12 residues. V lost 7 bases and J 2 bases, leaving 6 bases between the germline ends. Germline V gives CDR1 SNHLY, CDR2 FYNNEI.

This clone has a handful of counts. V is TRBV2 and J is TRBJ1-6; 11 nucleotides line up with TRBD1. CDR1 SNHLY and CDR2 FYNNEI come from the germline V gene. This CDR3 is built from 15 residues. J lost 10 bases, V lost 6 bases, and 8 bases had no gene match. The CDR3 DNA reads TGTGCCAGCAGCACCTGGACAGGGGGCGAGTCACCCCTCCACTTT. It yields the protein CASSTWTGGESPLHF.

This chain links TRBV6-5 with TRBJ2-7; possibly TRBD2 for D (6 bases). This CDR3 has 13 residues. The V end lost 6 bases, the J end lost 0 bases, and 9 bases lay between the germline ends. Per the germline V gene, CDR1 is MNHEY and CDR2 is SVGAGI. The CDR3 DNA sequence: TGTGCCAGCAGGTCGGACTACTCCTACGAGCAGTACTTC. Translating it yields CASRSDYSYEQYF.

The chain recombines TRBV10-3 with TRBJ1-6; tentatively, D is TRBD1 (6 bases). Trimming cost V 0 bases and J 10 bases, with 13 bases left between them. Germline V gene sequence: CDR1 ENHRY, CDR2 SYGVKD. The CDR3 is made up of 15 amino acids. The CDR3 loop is CAISESGGGGSPLHF. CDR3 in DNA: TGTGCCATCAGTGAGTCTGGGGGGGGCGGCTCACCCCTCCACTTT.

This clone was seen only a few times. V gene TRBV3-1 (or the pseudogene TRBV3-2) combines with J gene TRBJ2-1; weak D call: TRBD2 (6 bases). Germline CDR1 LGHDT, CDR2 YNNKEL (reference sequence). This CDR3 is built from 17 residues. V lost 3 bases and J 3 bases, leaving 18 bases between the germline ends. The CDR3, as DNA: TGTGCCAGCAGCCAGGAGGGTCTTGGCAACCTCTACAATGAGCAGTTCTTC. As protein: CASSQEGLGNLYNEQFF.

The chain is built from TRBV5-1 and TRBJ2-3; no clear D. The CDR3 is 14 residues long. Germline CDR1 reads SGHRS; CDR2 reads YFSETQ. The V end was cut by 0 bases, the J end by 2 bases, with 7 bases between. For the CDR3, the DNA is TGCGCCAGCAGCTTGGGAGAGATCACAGATACGCAGTATTTT. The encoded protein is CASSLGEITDTQYF.

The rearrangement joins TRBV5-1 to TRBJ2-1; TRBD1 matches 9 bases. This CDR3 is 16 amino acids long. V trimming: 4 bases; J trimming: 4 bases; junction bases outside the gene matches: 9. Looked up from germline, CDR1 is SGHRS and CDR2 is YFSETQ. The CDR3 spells CASSERQGEIYNEQFF. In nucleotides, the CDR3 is TGCGCCAGCAGCGAACGACAGGGGGAGATTTACAATGAGCAGTTCTTC.

CDR3 residues: CASSLLAGAYNEQFF. In DNA, the CDR3 is TGTGCCAGCAGCTTGTTGGCAGGGGCCTACAATGAGCAGTTCTTC. V gene TRBV7-9 combines with J gene TRBJ2-1, with D perhaps matching TRBD1 (6 bases). The germline V gene has CDR1 SEHNR and CDR2 FQNEAQ (reference sequence). The length of the CDR3 is 15 residues. V was cut by 3 bases and J by 2 bases, with 11 bases left in between. Looking up the rest from reference TRBV7-9 and TRBJ2-1 gives the full variable domain: DTGVSQNPRHKITKRGQNVTFRCDPISEHNRLYWYRQTLGQGPEFLTYFQNEAQLEKSRLLSDRFSAERPKGSFSTLEIQRTEQGDSAMYLCASSLLAGAYNEQFFGPGTRLTVL.

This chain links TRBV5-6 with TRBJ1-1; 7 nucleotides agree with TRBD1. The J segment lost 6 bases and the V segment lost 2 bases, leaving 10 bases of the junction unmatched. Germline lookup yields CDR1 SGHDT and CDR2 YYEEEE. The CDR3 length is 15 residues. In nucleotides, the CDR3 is TGTGCCAGCAGCTTAGGTCACAGGGGAGGAGCTGAAGCTTTCTTT. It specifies CASSLGHRGGAEAFF.